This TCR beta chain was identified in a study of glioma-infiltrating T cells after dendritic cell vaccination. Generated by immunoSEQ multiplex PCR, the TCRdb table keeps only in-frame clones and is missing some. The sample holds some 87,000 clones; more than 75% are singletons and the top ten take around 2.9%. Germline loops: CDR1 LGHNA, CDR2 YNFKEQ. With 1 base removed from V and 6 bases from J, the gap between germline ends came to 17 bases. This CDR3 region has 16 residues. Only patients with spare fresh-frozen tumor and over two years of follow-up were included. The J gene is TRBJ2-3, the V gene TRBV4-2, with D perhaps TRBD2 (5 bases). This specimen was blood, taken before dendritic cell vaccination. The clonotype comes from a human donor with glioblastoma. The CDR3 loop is CASSQGLLAAGDTQYF. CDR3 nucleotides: TGTGCCAGCAGCCAAGGCCTCCTAGCAGCTGGGGATACGCAGTATTTT.